One sample yielded the 5 T cell receptor beta chains listed below, sequenced in a study of blood T cell repertoires in COVID-19. Profiling relied on immunoSEQ multiplex PCR, and the TCRdb table lists in-frame clones only, not all of them. Altogether more than 150,000 clones are present, approximately 87% being singletons, with the ten largest covering around 12%. Source material: peripheral blood. Every receptor here comes from a woman between 65 and 79 years old with COVID-19, enrolled during active disease.

The chain is built from TRBV20-1 and TRBJ1-6; a weak D match, TRBD1 (6 bases). CDR3 size: 11 residues. V dropped 6 bases and J dropped 8 bases, with 8 bases sitting between them. Per the germline V gene, CDR1 is DFQATT and CDR2 is SNEGSKA (reference sequence). The CDR3 is CSARQDSPLHF. CDR3 DNA: TGCAGTGCGAGACAGGATTCACCCCTCCACTTT.

This chain uses TRBV19 with TRBJ2-2; TRBD1 aligns across 8 bases. There are 17 residues in the CDR3. V gave up 6 bases and J gave up 0 bases; unmatched junction bases: 9. Germline V CDR1 and CDR2: LNHDA, SQIVND (reference sequence). The CDR3: CASSSPGQVSNTGELFF. CDR3 DNA: TGTGCCAGTAGCAGCCCGGGACAGGTTTCGAACACCGGGGAGCTGTTTTTT.

The sample holds one count of this clone. The chain has TRBV30 and TRBJ2-2; 13 positions match TRBD2. The CDR3 has 17 residues. Germline CDR1 reads GTSNPN; CDR2 reads SVGIG (reference sequence). V trimming: 1 base; J trimming: 5 bases; junction bases outside the gene matches: 7. The CDR3 region is CAWSGSLAGGWTGELFF. For the CDR3, the DNA is TGTGCCTGGAGTGGGTCACTAGCGGGAGGGTGGACCGGGGAGCTGTTTTTT.

V is TRBV2 and J is TRBJ1-3; 8 bases match TRBD1. CDR1 and CDR2 (germline): SNHLY, FYNNEI. With 5 bases clipped from V and 4 bases from J, the junction kept 7 bases outside the gene matches. The CDR3 loop spans 15 amino acids. In DNA form, the CDR3 reads TGTGCCAGCAGTATAACAACAGGGGGAGGAAACACCATATATTTT. Protein product: CASSITTGGGNTIYF.

In its sample, this clone was seen once. The chain combines TRBV29-1 with TRBJ2-3; D may be TRBD2 (6 bases). Per germline, CDR1 SQVTM and CDR2 ANQGSEA. V shed 2 bases and J shed 1 base, with 7 bases lying between them. The CDR3 contains 13 residues. As DNA, the CDR3 is TGCAGCGTTGAATCGGGAGGCACAGATACGCAGTATTTT. Translation: CSVESGGTDTQYF.